This is a list of T cell receptor beta chains from one sample in a study of T cells in localized non-small cell lung cancer. TCRdb's table, derived via immunoSEQ multiplex PCR, lists solely in-frame clones and lacks some. This table has tens of thousands of clones, 84% appearing once. Material: peripheral blood, obtained before any cancer treatment. The receptor set was obtained from a man aged 40 to 70 with stage I lung adenocarcinoma. Both conserved end residues are part of each CDR3. The D gene is left open where the match is weak. For some rows the clone size is stated as once, few or many, or as a class when expanded; others skip it.

V gene	clone size	J gene	CDR3 length	D gene	CDR3 DNA	CDR3 protein
TRBV10-3	few	TRBJ2-7	14	.	TGTGCCATCAGCCCTAGAGGCAATGGGGACGAGCAGTACTTC	CAISPRGNGDEQYF
TRBV5-1	few	TRBJ2-7	14	.	TGCGCCAGCAGCTTGGTTGTCTCCCCTTACGAGCAGTACTTC	CASSLVVSPYEQYF
TRBV6-1	.	TRBJ2-2	14	.	TGTGCCAGCAGGCAGTACCTGGGAAACGGGGAGCTGTTTTTT	CASRQYLGNGELFF
TRBV27	.	TRBJ2-1	14	.	TGTGCCAGCAGCCCCGGGACGGGCTACAATGAGCAGTTCTTC	CASSPGTGYNEQFF
TRBV19	.	TRBJ1-1	12	.	TGTGCCAGTGGGCGCGGTAACACTGAAGCTTTCTTT	CASGRGNTEAFF
TRBV6-5	.	TRBJ1-2	14	.	TGTGCCAGCAGCCCACTGCAGGGGTTCTGGGGCTACACCTTC	CASSPLQGFWGYTF
TRBV6-4	few	TRBJ2-6	14	.	TGTGCCAGCAGTGACAACTCTGGGGCCAACGTCCTGACTTTC	CASSDNSGANVLTF
TRBV12-5	.	TRBJ1-2	16	TRBD1	TGTGCTAGTGGTTTGCCGAGGCAGGGGGCGAGCCATGGCTACACCTTC	CASGLPRQGASHGYTF
TRBV19	.	TRBJ2-1	12	.	TGTGCCAGCTCCGTGCTTAACAATGAGCAGTTCTTC	CASSVLNNEQFF
TRBV4-2	.	TRBJ1-5	17	TRBD1	TGTGCCAGCAGCCAGACAGGGGACCATAGTAGGAATCAGCCCCAGCATTTT	CASSQTGDHSRNQPQHF
TRBV2	.	TRBJ1-2	15	.	TGTGCCAGCCGCAGACAGTCCGGGGCGGGGTATGGCTACACCTTC	CASRRQSGAGYGYTF
TRBV6-5	.	TRBJ2-7	14	.	TGTGCCAGCAGTACTCAGGGGTCTACCTACGAGCAGTACTTC	CASSTQGSTYEQYF
TRBV7-9	.	TRBJ2-1	12	.	TGTGCCAGCAGTTCCGGAGGCGATGAGCAGTTCTTC	CASSSGGDEQFF
TRBV23-1	.	TRBJ2-3	16	.	TGCGCCAGCAGTTTTAAACGGGACCTTCTCACAGATACGCAGTATTTT	CASSFKRDLLTDTQYF
TRBV7-9	.	TRBJ2-4	14	.	TGTGCCAGCAACCTAGGGGGAGGGGTAAACATTCAGTACTTC	CASNLGGGVNIQYF
TRBV5-1	.	TRBJ2-3	14	.	TGCGCCAGCAGCTTGATTCAAAACACAGATACGCAGTATTTT	CASSLIQNTDTQYF
TRBV29-1	.	TRBJ2-2	13	.	TGCAGCGTTCATACCCAGAACACCGGGGAGCTGTTTTTT	CSVHTQNTGELFF
TRBV7-6	.	TRBJ2-5	16	TRBD1	TGTGCCAGCAGGCGGGGGACAGGGGGAGGAAGGGAGACCCAGTACTTC	CASRRGTGGGRETQYF
TRBV7-9	few	TRBJ1-2	12	TRBD1	TGTGCCAGCAGCTTGACAGGGGCTGGCTACACCTTC	CASSLTGAGYTF
TRBV29-1	once	TRBJ1-4	15	TRBD1	TGCAGCGTTAAGACAGGGTCTGCAACTAATGAAAAACTGTTTTTT	CSVKTGSATNEKLFF
TRBV4-1	.	TRBJ1-2	16	TRBD1	TGCGCCAGCAGCCAAGACTGGGCAGGGGGTCGTTATGGCTACACCTTC	CASSQDWAGGRYGYTF
TRBV7-8	.	TRBJ2-5	15	TRBD1	TGTGCCAGCAGCCAAGGGACAGCGTACCAAGAGACCCAGTACTTC	CASSQGTAYQETQYF
TRBV30	.	TRBJ2-3	14	TRBD1	TGTGCCTGGCTCCGGGACAGGCTCACAGATACGCAGTATTTT	CAWLRDRLTDTQYF
TRBV30	once	TRBJ2-1	11	.	TGTGCCTGTGACTTTTGGGGTGAGCAGTTCTTC	CACDFWGEQFF